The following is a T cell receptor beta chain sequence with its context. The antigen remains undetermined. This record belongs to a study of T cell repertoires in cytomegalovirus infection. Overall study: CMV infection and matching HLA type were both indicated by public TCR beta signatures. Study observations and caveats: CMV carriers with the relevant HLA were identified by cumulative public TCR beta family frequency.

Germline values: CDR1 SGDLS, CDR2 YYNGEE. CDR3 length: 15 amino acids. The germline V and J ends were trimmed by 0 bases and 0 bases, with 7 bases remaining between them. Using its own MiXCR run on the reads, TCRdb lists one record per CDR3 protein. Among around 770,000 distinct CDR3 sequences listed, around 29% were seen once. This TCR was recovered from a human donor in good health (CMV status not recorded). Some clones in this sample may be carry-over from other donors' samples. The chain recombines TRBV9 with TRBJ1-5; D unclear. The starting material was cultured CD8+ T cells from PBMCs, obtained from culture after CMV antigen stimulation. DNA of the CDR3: TGTGCCAGCAGCGTAGAAGGGCATAGCAATCAGCCCCAGCATTTT. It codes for CASSVEGHSNQPQHF.